These T cell receptor beta chains were read from a single sample in a study of T cell responses to AZD1222 COVID-19 vaccine. The table came from immunoSEQ multiplex PCR; TCRdb's copy has only in-frame clones and leaves some out. In the table there are roughly 55,000 clones, more than 70% of which are singletons. The sequenced sample was peripheral blood, obtained on day 0 of AZD1222 vaccination. Receptor source: an adult in good health. CDR3s leave out the opening cysteine and the closing phenylalanine or tryptophan.

TRBV7-6	TRBJ2-7	ASSPVLLAGAPTGQY
TRBV19	TRBJ2-7	ASSPTIGSYEQY
TRBV19	TRBJ2-3	ASSRTSGSTDTQY
TRBV5-1	TRBJ1-2	ASSLVGQGSGYT
TRBV7-9	TRBJ2-7	ASSLGGTNYEQY
TRBV10-3	TRBJ2-7	AISESGTGYEQY
TRBV7-2	TRBJ2-1	ASSRGGYNEQF
TRBV19	TRBJ1-2	ASSQGSLPNYGYT
TRBV18	TRBJ1-2	ASSPAENYGYT
TRBV12-3/TRBV12-4	TRBJ1-3	ASSGSSRNTIY
TRBV28	TRBJ2-1	ASSGSGSRNEQF
TRBV5-1	TRBJ2-1	ASSLWGGFDNEQF
TRBV5-6	TRBJ2-2	ASSLETGGHYTGELF
TRBV5-4	TRBJ2-1	ASSSDSGSYNEQF
TRBV4-2	TRBJ2-7	ASSQHPGSYEQY
TRBV6-5	TRBJ1-2	ASRLGDGSGYT
TRBV5-1	TRBJ2-2	ASSLGLAGAGELF
TRBV20-1	TRBJ1-2	SASRGQGGGYT
TRBV29-1	TRBJ2-7	SARGGPYIRGEQY
TRBV18	TRBJ2-5	ASSPALGDQETQY
TRBV5-4	TRBJ2-1	ASSLVSSSGGNEQF
TRBV7-2	TRBJ1-1	ASSLQTGTGAPNTEAF
TRBV14	TRBJ2-5	ASSQERQGIQETQY
TRBV7-9	TRBJ2-5	ASSDPNRLASQETQY
TRBV6-6	TRBJ2-1	ASAAGGPGEQF
TRBV6-4	TRBJ2-1	ASSPITSGYNEQF
TRBV15	TRBJ1-2	ATSSQGYGYT
TRBV18	TRBJ2-1	ASSPDRGRRF
TRBV19	TRBJ2-3	ASSGGTSGKPDTQY
TRBV10-2	TRBJ2-5	ASSLLVSGVGETQY
TRBV27	TRBJ2-7	ASTHLGTGGHEQY
TRBV6-5	TRBJ1-6	ASRTGTDHSPLH
TRBV6-1	TRBJ2-2	ASSRDHQNTGELF
TRBV10-2	TRBJ1-2	ASSEGEGRGYT
TRBV7-6	TRBJ1-4	ASSLDAGANEKLF
TRBV24-1	TRBJ2-1	ATSGPRTGMNEQF
TRBV4-1	TRBJ1-1	ASSPTYPTEAF
TRBV27	TRBJ2-7	ASSPYRGSDYEQY
TRBV27	TRBJ1-4	ASSFSGLGEKLF
TRBV6-5	TRBJ2-7	ASSYMSEQY
TRBV7-2	TRBJ1-1	ASSLGHANTEAF
TRBV5-4	TRBJ2-3	ASSPGLAGGDTQY
TRBV29-1	TRBJ2-5	SVEKGQGETQY